A selection of T cell receptor beta chains follows, all from one sample in a study of T cell responses to AZD1222 COVID-19 vaccine. Assay used: immunoSEQ multiplex PCR; TCRdb lists only in-frame clones, some missing. Seen here are about 130,000 clones, around 87% observed once, and the top ten hold about 10%. The material was peripheral blood, obtained on day 0 of AZD1222 vaccination. These receptors all come from an adult in good health. Both conserved end residues are part of each CDR3. Each record gives: D gene, V gene, J gene, clone size, CDR3 protein, CDR3 DNA. D genes are given only for firm matches. Size values are once, few and many counts, or a class for expanded clones, and some rows have none.

D: -; V: TRBV12-3/TRBV12-4; J: TRBJ2-3; size: few; CDR3: CASRRTDTQYF; DNA: TGTGCCAGCAGGCGCACAGATACGCAGTATTTT
D: -; V: TRBV7-8; J: TRBJ1-1; size: -; CDR3: CASSLPGTEAFF; DNA: TGTGCCAGCAGCCTTCCAGGGACTGAAGCTTTCTTT
D: -; V: TRBV4-1; J: TRBJ2-7; size: few; CDR3: CASSQWAAGVYEQYF; DNA: TGCGCCAGCAGCCAGTGGGCCGCAGGGGTCTACGAGCAGTACTTC
D: TRBD1; V: TRBV9; J: TRBJ2-5; size: -; CDR3: CASSVGTGGVQETQYF; DNA: TGTGCCAGCAGCGTTGGGACAGGGGGTGTTCAAGAGACCCAGTACTTC
D: TRBD2; V: TRBV27; J: TRBJ2-7; size: -; CDR3: CASSVAGFAYEQYF; DNA: TGTGCCAGCAGCGTAGCGGGATTTGCGTACGAGCAGTACTTC
D: -; V: TRBV7-2; J: TRBJ2-5; size: -; CDR3: CASSSFPRGTLKETQYF; DNA: TGTGCCAGCAGCTCCTTCCCCCGGGGAACCCTAAAAGAGACCCAGTACTTC
D: -; V: TRBV7-8; J: TRBJ2-7; size: -; CDR3: CASSLGLSSYEQYF; DNA: TGTGCCAGCAGCTTAGGGCTAAGCTCCTACGAGCAGTACTTC
D: -; V: TRBV6-5; J: TRBJ1-1; size: -; CDR3: CASRRTGNTEAFF; DNA: TGTGCCAGCAGGCGGACGGGGAACACTGAAGCTTTCTTT
D: -; V: TRBV9; J: TRBJ2-3; size: -; CDR3: CASSVGLQLDTQYF; DNA: TGTGCCAGCAGCGTAGGGCTGCAGCTAGATACGCAGTATTTT
D: TRBD2; V: TRBV7-9; J: TRBJ2-7; size: once; CDR3: CASSAYPGLAGPEQYF; DNA: TGTGCCAGCAGCGCGTACCCGGGACTAGCGGGACCCGAGCAGTACTTC
D: -; V: TRBV10-3; J: TRBJ1-1; size: -; CDR3: CAISEQGGSTEAFF; DNA: TGTGCCATCAGTGAACAGGGAGGAAGCACTGAAGCTTTCTTT
D: -; V: TRBV4-2; J: TRBJ2-1; size: -; CDR3: CASSLQQVADNEQFF; DNA: TGTGCCAGCAGTCTCCAGCAAGTAGCGGACAATGAGCAGTTCTTC
D: TRBD1; V: TRBV30; J: TRBJ2-5; size: -; CDR3: CAWSVGGRLRETQYF; DNA: TGTGCCTGGAGTGTAGGGGGCCGCTTAAGGGAGACCCAGTACTTC
D: TRBD1; V: TRBV19; J: TRBJ2-2; size: -; CDR3: CASTSIGQGAGELFF; DNA: TGTGCCAGTACCTCGATTGGACAGGGGGCCGGGGAGCTGTTTTTT
D: TRBD1; V: TRBV5-1; J: TRBJ1-1; size: -; CDR3: CASSLTRGLGTEAFF; DNA: TGCGCCAGCAGCTTAACCAGGGGGCTAGGCACTGAAGCTTTCTTT
D: -; V: TRBV18; J: TRBJ1-6; size: -; CDR3: CASSPPGVDYRLHF; DNA: TGTGCCAGCTCACCACCGGGCGTAGATTATCGCCTCCACTTT
D: TRBD2; V: TRBV18; J: TRBJ2-1; size: -; CDR3: CASFKGSGSYNEQFF; DNA: TGTGCCAGCTTCAAAGGGAGCGGGAGCTACAATGAGCAGTTCTTC
D: TRBD1; V: TRBV27; J: TRBJ2-7; size: -; CDR3: CASSPSGQGTYEQYF; DNA: TGTGCCAGCAGTCCATCGGGACAGGGTACCTACGAGCAGTACTTC
D: TRBD1; V: TRBV4-1; J: TRBJ2-7; size: -; CDR3: CASSHRDRAYEQYF; DNA: TGCGCCAGCAGCCACCGAGACAGGGCCTACGAGCAGTACTTC
D: -; V: TRBV12-3/TRBV12-4; J: TRBJ1-1; size: -; CDR3: CASSFGNTEAFF; DNA: TGTGCCAGCAGTTTCGGGAACACTGAAGCTTTCTTT
D: -; V: TRBV6-5; J: TRBJ2-5; size: -; CDR3: CASSSQGQETQYF; DNA: TGTGCCAGCAGTTCGCAGGGGCAAGAGACCCAGTACTTC
D: TRBD2; V: TRBV5-5; J: TRBJ2-1; size: -; CDR3: CASSAMGLAGDGYNEQFF; DNA: TGTGCCAGCAGCGCTATGGGACTAGCGGGGGACGGCTACAATGAGCAGTTCTTC
D: TRBD1; V: TRBV3-1/TRBV3-2; J: TRBJ2-7; size: -; CDR3: CASRGYRGSDEQYF; DNA: TGTGCCAGCAGGGGATACAGGGGGAGCGACGAGCAGTACTTC
D: -; V: TRBV5-1; J: TRBJ1-2; size: -; CDR3: CASSFPPGGYTF; DNA: TGCGCCAGCAGCTTTCCTCCGGGTGGCTACACCTTC
D: TRBD1; V: TRBV23-1; J: TRBJ2-2; size: -; CDR3: CASSHPAGQVLSHANTGELFF; DNA: TGCGCCAGCAGTCACCCCGCGGGACAGGTTCTTTCTCACGCGAACACCGGGGAGCTGTTTTTT
D: TRBD1; V: TRBV7-6; J: TRBJ2-2; size: -; CDR3: CASSFGTGGIGELFF; DNA: TGTGCCAGCAGCTTTGGGACAGGGGGTATCGGGGAGCTGTTTTTT
D: TRBD1; V: TRBV19; J: TRBJ1-5; size: -; CDR3: CASSIPWTGYSNQPQHF; DNA: TGTGCCAGTAGTATCCCCTGGACAGGGTATAGCAATCAGCCCCAGCATTTT
D: -; V: TRBV2; J: TRBJ1-4; size: -; CDR3: CASSPDRENEKLFF; DNA: TGTGCCAGCAGTCCAGACAGAGAGAATGAAAAACTGTTTTTT
D: -; V: TRBV7-3; J: TRBJ2-4; size: -; CDR3: CASSLTVGAPKNIQYF; DNA: TGTGCCAGCAGCTTAACGGTGGGGGCCCCTAAAAACATTCAGTACTTC
D: -; V: TRBV6-5; J: TRBJ2-5; size: -; CDR3: CASREGQYRETQYF; DNA: TGTGCCAGCAGGGAGGGACAGTATCGGGAGACCCAGTACTTC
D: -; V: TRBV11-3; J: TRBJ2-1; size: -; CDR3: CASSLSGDEQFF; DNA: TGTGCCAGCAGCTTAAGTGGGGATGAGCAGTTCTTC
D: TRBD2; V: TRBV20-1; J: TRBJ2-1; size: -; CDR3: CSASRLAGDLYNEQFF; DNA: TGCAGTGCTAGTCGACTAGCGGGGGATCTCTACAATGAGCAGTTCTTC
D: TRBD2; V: TRBV9; J: TRBJ2-2; size: -; CDR3: CASSPGGTGELFF; DNA: TGTGCCAGCAGCCCGGGGGGGACCGGGGAGCTGTTTTTT
D: TRBD1; V: TRBV19; J: TRBJ1-2; size: -; CDR3: CASSMAQGASGYTF; DNA: TGTGCCAGTAGTATGGCACAGGGGGCTTCTGGCTACACCTTC
D: -; V: TRBV27; J: TRBJ1-5; size: -; CDR3: CASSLTGMNSNQPQHF; DNA: TGTGCCAGCAGTTTAACAGGGATGAATAGCAATCAGCCCCAGCATTTT